This T cell receptor beta chain was profiled in a study of Tregs in tolerant kidney transplant recipients. Study-wide points: This study did not directly address biological reproducibility. Few patients were studied, so findings need validation in larger groups. Activated donor B cell expansion appeared to reveal the most relevant donor-specific TCRbeta repertoire.

CD4+CD25+CD127- Tregs, CD4+CD25- non-Tregs, CD4 and CD8 cells were sorted. Germline CDR1 is MDHEN and CDR2 is SYDVKM. Trimming removed 7 bases at V and 1 base at J, with 7 bases between. There are 13 residues in the CDR3. Concerning this clone: Antigen: not known.

TCRdb keeps only in-frame clones here, not all; method: immunoSEQ multiplex PCR. The sample holds roughly 68,000 clones; 65% to 85% are singletons and the top ten take roughly 4%. Material for sequencing was CD4+ T cells from blood. This chain joins TRBV28 and TRBJ2-2; D not resolved. This TCR was sampled from a human donor in good health. CDR3 sequence reads: CASTTGNTGELFF. The CDR3 DNA follows: TGTGCCAGCACCACGGGGAACACCGGGGAGCTGTTTTTT.